Shown below are 5 T cell receptor beta chains from a single sample sequenced in a study of multiple sclerosis patients with progressive multifocal leukoencephalopathy (dated by TCRdb to the late 2010s). The library was generated by the immunoSEQ multiplex PCR assay. Imported from immuneACCESS, the table was reduced by TCRdb to in-frame sequences with V and J called. These copies leave out some clones; in studies compared against another copy, an unresolved V gene accounts for under half, and the cause of the remainder is not known. The table for this sample lists some 31,000 clones; about 89% of them were counted only once. Approximately 1.5% of the sample belongs to the ten largest clones. Interpreted using the paper, the time point label stands for: before natalizumab initiation. The sequencing input was PBMCs. These TCRs come from a human donor with multiple sclerosis.

The chain links TRBV28 to TRBJ2-7; 7 bases map to TRBD1. Germline V CDR1 and CDR2: MDHEN, SYDVKM. The CDR3 runs to 13 residues. With V trimmed by 5 bases and J by 6 bases, 7 bases remained unmatched. This chain's CDR3 is CASSARQGSEQYF. DNA for the CDR3: TGTGCCAGCAGTGCCCGACAGGGTTCCGAGCAGTACTTC.

The genes are TRBV2 and TRBJ1-5; D is perhaps TRBD1 (5 bases). The CDR3 has 13 residues. V dropped 3 bases and J dropped 10 bases, with 13 bases sitting between them. From germline, CDR1 is SNHLY and CDR2 FYNNEI. The CDR3 reads CASSEGPDDPQHF. CDR3 sequence (DNA): TGTGCCAGCAGTGAGGGGCCAGATGACCCCCAGCATTTT.

This sequence joins TRBV23-1 and TRBJ2-4; possible D gene TRBD2, 5 bases. TRBV23-1 is flagged as an ORF with uncertain function. This CDR3 region has 11 residues. Written as DNA, the CDR3 is TGCGGCCGGGAAGCCAAAAACATTCAGTACTTC. Residues: CGREAKNIQYF.

This rearrangement joins TRBV28 to TRBJ1-1, with no clear D. The length of the CDR3 is 11 residues. Germline CDR1 MDHEN, CDR2 SYDVKM. Trimming removed 2 bases at V and 5 bases at J, with 3 bases between. This CDR3 reads CASSLGTEAFF. The CDR3 region has the DNA TGTGCCAGCAGTTTAGGGACTGAAGCTTTCTTT.

CDR3 sequence (DNA): TGTGCCTGGAGTCGGGGGGCGGGAGTTGGCTACACCTTC. Translating gives CAWSRGAGVGYTF. The chain employs TRBV30 and TRBJ1-2; D may be TRBD1 (6 bases). V dropped 2 bases and J dropped 7 bases, with 14 bases sitting between them. There are 13 residues in the CDR3. The germline gives CDR1 GTSNPN, CDR2 SVGIG (reference sequence). Using reference TRBV30 and TRBJ1-2 for the parts outside the CDR3, the full variable domain is SQTIHQWPATLVQPVGSPLSLECTVEGTSNPNLYWYRQAAGRGLQLLFYSVGIGQISSEVPQNLSASRPQDRQFILSSKKLLLSDSGFYLCAWSRGAGVGYTFGSGTRLTVV.